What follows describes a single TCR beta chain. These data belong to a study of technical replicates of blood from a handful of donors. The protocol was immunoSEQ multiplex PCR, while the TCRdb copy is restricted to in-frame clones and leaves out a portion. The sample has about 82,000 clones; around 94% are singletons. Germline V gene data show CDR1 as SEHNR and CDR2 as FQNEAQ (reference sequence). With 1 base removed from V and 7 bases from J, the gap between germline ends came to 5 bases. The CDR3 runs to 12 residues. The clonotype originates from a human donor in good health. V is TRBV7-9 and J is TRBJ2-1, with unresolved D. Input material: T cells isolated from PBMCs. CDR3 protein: CASSLETNEQFF. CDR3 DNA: TGTGCCAGCAGCTTAGAAACAAATGAGCAGTTCTTC.